This TCR beta chain comes out of a study of T cell responses to AZD1222 COVID-19 vaccine. Sequencing used immunoSEQ multiplex PCR; TCRdb keeps in-frame clones, though not all of them. The repertoire holds 95,000 to 110,000 clones, with around nine tenths as singletons. Germline V gives CDR1 SGHTS, CDR2 YDEGEE. The CDR3 has 17 residues. The ends were cut back, 5 bases at V and 0 bases at J, with 18 bases in the middle. The chain employs TRBV5-8 and TRBJ1-3, with a possible D match to TRBD1 (6 bases). This TCR was sampled from an adult in good health. The input for sequencing was peripheral blood, taken on day 0 of AZD1222 vaccination. DNA for the CDR3: TGTGCCAGCAGTCAACCTCAGGACAGTCTCTCTGGAAACACCATATATTTT. As protein: CASSQPQDSLSGNTIYF.